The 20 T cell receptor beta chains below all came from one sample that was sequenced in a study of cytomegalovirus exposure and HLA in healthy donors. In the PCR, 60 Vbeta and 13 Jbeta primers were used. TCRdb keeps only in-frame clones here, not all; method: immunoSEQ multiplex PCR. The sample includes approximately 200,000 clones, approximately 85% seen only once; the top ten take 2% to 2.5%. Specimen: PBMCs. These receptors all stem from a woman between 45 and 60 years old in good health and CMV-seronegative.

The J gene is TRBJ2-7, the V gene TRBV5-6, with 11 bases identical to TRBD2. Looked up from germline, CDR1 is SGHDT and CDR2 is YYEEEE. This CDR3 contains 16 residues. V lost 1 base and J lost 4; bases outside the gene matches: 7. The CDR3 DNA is TGTGCCAGCAGCTTGTTGACTAGCGGGACTCGTTACGAGCAGTACTTC. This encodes CASSLLTSGTRYEQYF.

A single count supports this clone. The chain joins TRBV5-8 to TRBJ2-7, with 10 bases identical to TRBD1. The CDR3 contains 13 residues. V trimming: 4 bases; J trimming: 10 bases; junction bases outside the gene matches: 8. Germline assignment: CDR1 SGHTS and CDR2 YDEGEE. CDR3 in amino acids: CASSLRDRGLQYF. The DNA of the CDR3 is TGTGCCAGCAGCCTCCGGGACAGGGGTTTACAGTACTTC. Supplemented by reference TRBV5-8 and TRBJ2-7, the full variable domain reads EAGVTQSPTHLIKTRGQQATLRCSPISGHTSVYWYQQALGLGLQFLLWYDEGEERNRGNFPPRFSGRQFPNYSSELNVNALELEDSALYLCASSLRDRGLQYFGPGTRLTVT.

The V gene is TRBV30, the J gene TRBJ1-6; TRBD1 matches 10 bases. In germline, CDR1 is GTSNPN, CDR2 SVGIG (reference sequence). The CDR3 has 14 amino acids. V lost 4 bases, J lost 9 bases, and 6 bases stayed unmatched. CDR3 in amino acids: CAWTPTGGTSPLHF. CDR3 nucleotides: TGTGCCTGGACCCCGACAGGGGGCACTTCACCCCTCCACTTT.

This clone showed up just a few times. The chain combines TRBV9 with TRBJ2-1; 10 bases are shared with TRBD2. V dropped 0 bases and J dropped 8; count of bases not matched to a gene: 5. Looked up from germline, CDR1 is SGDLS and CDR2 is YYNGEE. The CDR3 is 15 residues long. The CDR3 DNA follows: TGTGCCAGCAGCGTAGTAACTAGCGGGGAAGATGAGCAGTTCTTC. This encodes CASSVVTSGEDEQFF.

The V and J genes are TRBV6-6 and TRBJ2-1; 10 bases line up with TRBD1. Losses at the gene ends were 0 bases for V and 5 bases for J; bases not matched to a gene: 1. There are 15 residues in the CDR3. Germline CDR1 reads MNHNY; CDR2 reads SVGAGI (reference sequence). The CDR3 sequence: CASSYSGQGHNEQFF. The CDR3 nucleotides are TGTGCCAGCAGTTACTCGGGACAGGGGCACAATGAGCAGTTCTTC.

The CDR3 here is CASSYSPGGTNEKLFF. CDR3 DNA sequence: TGTGCCAGCAGCTACTCCCCCGGTGGAACTAATGAAAAACTGTTTTTT. The chain combines TRBV28 with TRBJ1-4, with D uncertain. Germline V gene sequence: CDR1 MDHEN, CDR2 SYDVKM. The CDR3 spans 16 residues. Trimming took off 6 bases at V and 1 base at J, with 15 bases between the two ends.

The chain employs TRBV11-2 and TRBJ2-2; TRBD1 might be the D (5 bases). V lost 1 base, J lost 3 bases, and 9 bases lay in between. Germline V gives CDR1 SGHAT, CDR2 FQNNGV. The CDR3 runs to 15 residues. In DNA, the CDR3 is TGTGCCAGCAGCTTAGTATCAGGGTACACCGGGGAGCTGTTTTTT. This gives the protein CASSLVSGYTGELFF.

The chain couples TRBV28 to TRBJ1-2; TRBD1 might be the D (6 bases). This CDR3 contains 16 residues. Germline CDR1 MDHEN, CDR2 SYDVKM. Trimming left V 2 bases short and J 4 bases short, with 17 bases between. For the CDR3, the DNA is TGTGCCAGCAGTTTAGGCACAGGGCTTTTCACCTATGGCTACACCTTC. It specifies CASSLGTGLFTYGYTF.

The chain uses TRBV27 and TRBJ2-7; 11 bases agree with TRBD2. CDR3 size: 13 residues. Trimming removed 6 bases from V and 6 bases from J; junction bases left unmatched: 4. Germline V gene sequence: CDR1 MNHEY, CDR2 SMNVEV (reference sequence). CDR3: CASRLAGALEQYF. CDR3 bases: TGTGCCAGCAGACTAGCGGGAGCCCTCGAGCAGTACTTC.

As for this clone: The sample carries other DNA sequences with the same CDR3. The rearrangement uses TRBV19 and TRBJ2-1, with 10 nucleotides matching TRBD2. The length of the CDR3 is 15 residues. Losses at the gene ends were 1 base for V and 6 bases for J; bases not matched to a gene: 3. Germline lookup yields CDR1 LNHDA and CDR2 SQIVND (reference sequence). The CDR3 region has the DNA TGTGCCAGTAGTATAGGTCTAGCGGGAGTCAATGAGCAGTTCTTC. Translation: CASSIGLAGVNEQFF. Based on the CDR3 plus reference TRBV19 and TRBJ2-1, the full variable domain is DGGITQSPKYLFRKEGQNVTLSCEQNLNHDAMYWYRQDPGQGLRLIYYSQIVNDFQKGDIAEGYSVSREKKESFPLTVTSAQKNPTAFYLCASSIGLAGVNEQFFGPGTRLTVL.

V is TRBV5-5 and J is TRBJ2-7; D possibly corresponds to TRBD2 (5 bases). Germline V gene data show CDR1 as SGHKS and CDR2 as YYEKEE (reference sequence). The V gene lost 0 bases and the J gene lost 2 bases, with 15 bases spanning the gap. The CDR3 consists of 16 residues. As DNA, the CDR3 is TGTGCCAGCAGCTTGGGAGGAGGACTGGTCGCCTACGAGCAGTACTTC. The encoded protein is CASSLGGGLVAYEQYF.

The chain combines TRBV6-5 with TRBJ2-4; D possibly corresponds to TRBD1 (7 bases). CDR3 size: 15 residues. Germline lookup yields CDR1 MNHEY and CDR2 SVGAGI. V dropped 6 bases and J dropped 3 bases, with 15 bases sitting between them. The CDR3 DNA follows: TGTGCCAGCAGGACTTCCCAGGGGGGCAAAAACATTCAGTACTTC. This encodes CASRTSQGGKNIQYF.

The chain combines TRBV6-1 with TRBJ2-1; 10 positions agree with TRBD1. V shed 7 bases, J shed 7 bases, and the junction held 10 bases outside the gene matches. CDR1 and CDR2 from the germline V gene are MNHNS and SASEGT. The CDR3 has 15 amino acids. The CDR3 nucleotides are TGTGCCAGCAAATACCGGGACAGGGGCAATAATGAGCAGTTCTTC. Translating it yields CASKYRDRGNNEQFF.

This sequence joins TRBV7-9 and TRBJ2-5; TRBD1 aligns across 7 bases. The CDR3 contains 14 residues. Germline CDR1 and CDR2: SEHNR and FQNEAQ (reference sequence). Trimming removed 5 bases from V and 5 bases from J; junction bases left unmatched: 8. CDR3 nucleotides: TGTGCCAGCAGCCGACAGGGTGTAGGGGAGACCCAGTACTTC. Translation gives CASSRQGVGETQYF.

CDR3 residues: CASSQAREGEKLFF. For the CDR3, the DNA is TGCGCCAGCAGCCAGGCCCGAGAGGGTGAAAAACTGTTTTTT. The rearrangement joins TRBV4-3 to TRBJ1-4; unclear D gene. CDR1 LGHNA and CDR2 YSLEER come from the germline V gene. There are 14 residues in the CDR3. The V gene lost 3 bases and the J gene lost 7 bases, with 12 bases spanning the gap.

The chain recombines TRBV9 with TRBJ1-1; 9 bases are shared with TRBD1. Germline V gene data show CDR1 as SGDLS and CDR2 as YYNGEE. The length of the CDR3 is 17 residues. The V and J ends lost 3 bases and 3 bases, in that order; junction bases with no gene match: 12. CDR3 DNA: TGTGCCAGCAGCGCTGACAGGGGGGCGGTCCTGGACACTGAAGCTTTCTTT. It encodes CASSADRGAVLDTEAFF.

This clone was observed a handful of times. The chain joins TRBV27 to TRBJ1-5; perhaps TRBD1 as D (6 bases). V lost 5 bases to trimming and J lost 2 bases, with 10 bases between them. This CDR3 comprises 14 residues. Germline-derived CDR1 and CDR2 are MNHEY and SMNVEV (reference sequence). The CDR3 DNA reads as TGTGCCAGCAGTGAACAGGGTGGCAATCAGCCCCAGCATTTT. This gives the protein CASSEQGGNQPQHF.

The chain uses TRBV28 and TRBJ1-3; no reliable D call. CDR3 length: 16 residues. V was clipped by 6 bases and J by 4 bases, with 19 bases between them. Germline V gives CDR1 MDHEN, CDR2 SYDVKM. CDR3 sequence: CASSFATGRSGNTIYF. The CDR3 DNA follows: TGTGCCAGCAGCTTCGCCACGGGGAGGTCCGGAAACACCATATATTTT.

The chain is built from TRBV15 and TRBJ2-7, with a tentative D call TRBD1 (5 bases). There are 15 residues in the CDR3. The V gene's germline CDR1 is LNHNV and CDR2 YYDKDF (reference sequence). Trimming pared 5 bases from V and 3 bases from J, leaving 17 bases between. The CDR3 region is CATSVEAGNFYEQYF. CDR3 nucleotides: TGTGCCACCAGCGTCGAAGCAGGGAACTTCTACGAGCAGTACTTC.

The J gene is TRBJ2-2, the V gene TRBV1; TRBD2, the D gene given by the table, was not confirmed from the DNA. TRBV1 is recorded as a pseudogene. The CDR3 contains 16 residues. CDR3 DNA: TGCACCAGCAGCCAGGGAGCGGGAGGGGCCACCGGGGAGCTGTTTTTT. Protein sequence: CTSSQGAGGATGELFF.